This TCR beta chain was documented in a study of T-cell memory formation after mild COVID-19. Study-level results: Some responding clones appeared in pre-infection memory, suggesting cross-reactive memory joined. Later expanders leaned toward CD4+, whereas clones contracting from day 15 to 85 were balanced CD4/CD8.

TCRdb passed the 5' RACE reads through MiXCR, listing each CDR3 protein once. The data hold fewer than 40,000 distinct CDR3 sequences, with 10% to 12% observed a single time. This CDR3 contains 11 residues. With 3 bases clipped from V and 15 bases from J, the junction kept 5 bases outside the gene matches. Germline V gives CDR1 SGHTA, CDR2 FQGNSA. This clonotype was seen many times. Its antigen is currently unknown. Material: PBMCs or a T cell subset sorted from them (not recorded which). The V gene is TRBV7-2, the J gene TRBJ2-1; TRBD2 aligns across 7 bases. The TCR was taken from a man younger than 35 who had mild COVID-19 (a few samples of this study predate the infection). Cell type and time point are not known. CDR3 region: CASSFLAVLFF. Here the CDR3 DNA reads TGTGCCAGCAGCTTTCTAGCGGTATTGTTCTTC. Looking up the rest from reference TRBV7-2 and TRBJ2-1 gives the full variable domain: GAGVSQSPSNKVTEKGKDVELRCDPISGHTALYWYRQSLGQGLEFLIYFQGNSAPDKSGLPSDRFSAERTGGSVSTLTIQRTQQEDSAVYLCASSFLAVLFFGPGTRLTVL.